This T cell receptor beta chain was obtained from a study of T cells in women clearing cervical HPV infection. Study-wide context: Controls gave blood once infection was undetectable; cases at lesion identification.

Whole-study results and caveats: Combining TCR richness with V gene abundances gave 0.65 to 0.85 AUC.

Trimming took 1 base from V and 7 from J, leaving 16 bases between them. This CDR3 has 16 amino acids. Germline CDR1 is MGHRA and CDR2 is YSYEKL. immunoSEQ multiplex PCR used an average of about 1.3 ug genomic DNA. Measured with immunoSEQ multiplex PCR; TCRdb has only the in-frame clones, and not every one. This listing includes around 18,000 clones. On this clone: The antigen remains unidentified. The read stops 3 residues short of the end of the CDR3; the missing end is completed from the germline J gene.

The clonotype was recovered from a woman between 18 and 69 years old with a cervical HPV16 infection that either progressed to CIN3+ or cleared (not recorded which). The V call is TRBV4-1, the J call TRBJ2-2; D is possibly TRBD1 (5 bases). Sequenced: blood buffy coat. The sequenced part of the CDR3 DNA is TGCGCCAGCAGCCAAGGTGTCCAGGGCTTCGGCGGGGAG. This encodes CASSQGVQGFGGE. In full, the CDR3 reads CASSQGVQGFGGELFF.